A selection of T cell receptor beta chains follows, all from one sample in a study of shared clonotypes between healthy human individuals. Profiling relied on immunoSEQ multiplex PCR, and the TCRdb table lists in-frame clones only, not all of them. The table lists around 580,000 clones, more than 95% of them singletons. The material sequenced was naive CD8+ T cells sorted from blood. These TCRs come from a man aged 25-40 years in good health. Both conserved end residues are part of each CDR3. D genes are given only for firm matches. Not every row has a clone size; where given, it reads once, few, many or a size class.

DNA: TGTGCCAGCTCACCACCGTCCCCCCCCTACGAGCAGTACTTC; CDR3: CASSPPSPPYEQYF; size: once; J: TRBJ2-7; V: TRBV18; length: 14; D: .
DNA: TGTGCCAGCAGCGACCAAACTAGCGGTCTCGGAGATACGCAGTATTTT; CDR3: CASSDQTSGLGDTQYF; size: .; J: TRBJ2-3; V: TRBV9; length: 16; D: TRBD2
DNA: TGCGCCAGCAGCTGGGCTGGGGGTAGCAACACAGATACGCAGTATTTT; CDR3: CASSWAGGSNTDTQYF; size: .; J: TRBJ2-3; V: TRBV5-1; length: 16; D: .
DNA: TGTGCCAGCAGCCCGGCCCCTGGGACCGCTCACACCTTC; CDR3: CASSPAPGTAHTF; size: .; J: TRBJ1-2; V: TRBV7-9; length: 13; D: .
DNA: TGTGCCAGCAGTTACGGGGCCGGGGACCGACAAGAGACCCAGTACTTC; CDR3: CASSYGAGDRQETQYF; size: .; J: TRBJ2-5; V: TRBV6-5; length: 16; D: .
DNA: TGTGCCAGCAGCTCCTCGACTAGCGGGAACTACGAGCAGTACTTC; CDR3: CASSSSTSGNYEQYF; size: .; J: TRBJ2-7; V: TRBV11-2; length: 15; D: TRBD2
DNA: TGTGCCAGCCGGAATTTGAACACTGAAGCTTTCTTT; CDR3: CASRNLNTEAFF; size: .; J: TRBJ1-1; V: TRBV7-9; length: 12; D: .
DNA: TGTGCCAGCAGTGAAAAGTTGGCGGTCAGCACAGATACGCAGTATTTT; CDR3: CASSEKLAVSTDTQYF; size: .; J: TRBJ2-3; V: TRBV6-1; length: 16; D: .
DNA: TGTGCCAGCAGCCGACCCACGGACAATGAGCAGTTCTTC; CDR3: CASSRPTDNEQFF; size: .; J: TRBJ2-1; V: TRBV27; length: 13; D: .
DNA: TGTGCCAGCAGCTCTAGGGGAGCGGGAGGGAACGAGCAGTACTTC; CDR3: CASSSRGAGGNEQYF; size: .; J: TRBJ2-7; V: TRBV9; length: 15; D: TRBD2
DNA: TGTGCCAGCAGTTACTCCCCCATTCAAGAGACCCAGTACTTC; CDR3: CASSYSPIQETQYF; size: .; J: TRBJ2-5; V: TRBV6-6; length: 14; D: .
DNA: TGTGCCAGCAGCTCCCCAGGGAATGAGCAGTTCTTC; CDR3: CASSSPGNEQFF; size: .; J: TRBJ2-1; V: TRBV27; length: 12; D: .
DNA: TGTGCCAGCAGCCAACCAACTAGCGGGAGCGGGGAGCAGTTCTTC; CDR3: CASSQPTSGSGEQFF; size: .; J: TRBJ2-1; V: TRBV7-9; length: 15; D: TRBD2
DNA: TGTGCCAGCAGTAAAACGGCAACTAATGAAAAACTGTTTTTT; CDR3: CASSKTATNEKLFF; size: .; J: TRBJ1-4; V: TRBV6-1; length: 14; D: .
DNA: TGTGCCAGCAGCGCACAGGGACTCGGCCAAGAGACCCAGTACTTC; CDR3: CASSAQGLGQETQYF; size: .; J: TRBJ2-5; V: TRBV9; length: 15; D: .
DNA: TGTGCCAGCAGCTTAGATCTGATGGAGGGGGTCGGGGTTAACACTGAAGCTTTCTTT; CDR3: CASSLDLMEGVGVNTEAFF; size: .; J: TRBJ1-1; V: TRBV11-2; length: 19; D: .
DNA: TGTGCCAGCAGCATGACTAGCGGGGCCTACAATGAGCAGTTCTTC; CDR3: CASSMTSGAYNEQFF; size: .; J: TRBJ2-1; V: TRBV7-8; length: 15; D: TRBD2
DNA: TGCGCCAGCAGCCACGGGGCGGGGAATGAGCAGTTCTTC; CDR3: CASSHGAGNEQFF; size: .; J: TRBJ2-1; V: TRBV4-3; length: 13; D: .
DNA: TGTGCCAGCAGCCTGTCCGGGACAGGGGTCACAGATACGCAGTATTTT; CDR3: CASSLSGTGVTDTQYF; size: .; J: TRBJ2-3; V: TRBV11-3; length: 16; D: TRBD1
DNA: TGTGCCAGCAGTTTAGGCGGGATGGGTTCCTACGAGCAGTACTTC; CDR3: CASSLGGMGSYEQYF; size: .; J: TRBJ2-7; V: TRBV27; length: 15; D: .
DNA: TGTGCCAGCAGCCAGGGAGACAGGGGGGTTGAAGCTTTCTTT; CDR3: CASSQGDRGVEAFF; size: .; J: TRBJ1-1; V: TRBV14; length: 14; D: TRBD1
DNA: TGTGCCACCCAAAAGGCGGGACAGGAGACCCAGTACTTC; CDR3: CATQKAGQETQYF; size: .; J: TRBJ2-5; V: TRBV10-3; length: 13; D: .
DNA: TGTGCCAGCATCCGGAGTCAGGCCTCCTACGAGCAGTACTTC; CDR3: CASIRSQASYEQYF; size: once; J: TRBJ2-7; V: TRBV6-1; length: 14; D: .
DNA: TGTGCCAGCAGTTTGCGAACTAGCGGGAGAGCTGGGATTGATGAGCAGTTCTTC; CDR3: CASSLRTSGRAGIDEQFF; size: .; J: TRBJ2-1; V: TRBV2; length: 18; D: TRBD2
DNA: TGTGCCAGCAGCTCCTCCGATTGGGCAGATACGCAGTATTTT; CDR3: CASSSSDWADTQYF; size: .; J: TRBJ2-3; V: TRBV7-3; length: 14; D: .
DNA: TGTGCCAGCAGCTTAGGGACTAGCTCTTCGGAGACCCAGTACTTC; CDR3: CASSLGTSSSETQYF; size: .; J: TRBJ2-5; V: TRBV11-2; length: 15; D: TRBD2
DNA: TGCGCCAGCAGCTTGGGCAGGTCGAACACTGAAGCTTTCTTT; CDR3: CASSLGRSNTEAFF; size: .; J: TRBJ1-1; V: TRBV5-1; length: 14; D: .
DNA: TGCAGCGTTGGCCTCCGGGGCGGCTACACCTTC; CDR3: CSVGLRGGYTF; size: .; J: TRBJ1-2; V: TRBV29-1; length: 11; D: .
DNA: TGCAGCGTTGACGGTGGCTCCTACAATGAGCAGTTCTTC; CDR3: CSVDGGSYNEQFF; size: .; J: TRBJ2-1; V: TRBV29-1; length: 13; D: .
DNA: TGTGCCAGCAGCGGGAAGGGGGCTTCCTCTGGGAACACCATATATTTT; CDR3: CASSGKGASSGNTIYF; size: once; J: TRBJ1-3; V: TRBV7-8; length: 16; D: TRBD1